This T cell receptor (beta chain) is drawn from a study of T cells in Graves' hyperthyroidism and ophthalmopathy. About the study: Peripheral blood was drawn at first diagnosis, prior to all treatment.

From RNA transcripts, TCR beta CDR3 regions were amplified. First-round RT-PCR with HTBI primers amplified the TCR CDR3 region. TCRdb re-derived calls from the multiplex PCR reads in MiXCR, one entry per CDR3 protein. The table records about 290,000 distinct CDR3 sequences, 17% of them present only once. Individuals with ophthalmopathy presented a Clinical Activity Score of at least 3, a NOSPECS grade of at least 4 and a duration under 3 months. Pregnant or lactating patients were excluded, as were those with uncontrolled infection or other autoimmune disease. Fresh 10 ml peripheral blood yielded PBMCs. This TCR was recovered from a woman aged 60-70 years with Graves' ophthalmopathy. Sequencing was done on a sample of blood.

The CDR3 region has the DNA TGTGCCAGCAGTTTATGGGGGGCTGGGGATGAAAAACTGTTTTTT. This sequence encodes CASSLWGAGDEKLFF. J is TRBJ1-4 and V is TRBV27; a possible D gene is TRBD1 (6 bases). The germline V and J ends were trimmed by 1 base and 6 bases, with 12 bases remaining between them. CDR3 length: 15 amino acids. Germline V gene sequence: CDR1 MNHEY, CDR2 SMNVEV (reference sequence).